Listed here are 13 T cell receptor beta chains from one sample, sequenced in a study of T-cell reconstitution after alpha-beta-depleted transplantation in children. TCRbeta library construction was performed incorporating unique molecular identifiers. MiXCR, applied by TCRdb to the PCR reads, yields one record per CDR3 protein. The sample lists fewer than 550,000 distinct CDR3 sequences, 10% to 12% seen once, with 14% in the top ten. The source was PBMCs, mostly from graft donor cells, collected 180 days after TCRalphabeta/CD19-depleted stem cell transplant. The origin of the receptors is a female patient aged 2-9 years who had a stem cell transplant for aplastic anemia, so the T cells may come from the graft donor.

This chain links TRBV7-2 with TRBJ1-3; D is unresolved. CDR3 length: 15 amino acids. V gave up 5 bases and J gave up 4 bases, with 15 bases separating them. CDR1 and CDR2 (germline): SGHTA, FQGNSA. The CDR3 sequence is CASSPGPLAGNTIYF. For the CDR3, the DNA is TGTGCCAGCAGCCCTGGACCCTTAGCGGGAAACACCATATATTTT. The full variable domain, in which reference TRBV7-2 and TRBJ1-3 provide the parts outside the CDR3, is GAGVSQSPSNKVTEKGKDVELRCDPISGHTALYWYRQSLGQGLEFLIYFQGNSAPDKSGLPSDRFSAERTGGSVSTLTIQRTQQEDSAVYLCASSPGPLAGNTIYFGEGSWLTVV.

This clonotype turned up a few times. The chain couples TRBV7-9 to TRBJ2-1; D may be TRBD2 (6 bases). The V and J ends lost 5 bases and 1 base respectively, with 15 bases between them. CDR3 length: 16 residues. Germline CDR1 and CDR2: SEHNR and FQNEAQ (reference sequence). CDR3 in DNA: TGTGCCAGCAGCGACACGGGAGCCCATTCCTACAATGAGCAGTTCTTC. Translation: CASSDTGAHSYNEQFF.

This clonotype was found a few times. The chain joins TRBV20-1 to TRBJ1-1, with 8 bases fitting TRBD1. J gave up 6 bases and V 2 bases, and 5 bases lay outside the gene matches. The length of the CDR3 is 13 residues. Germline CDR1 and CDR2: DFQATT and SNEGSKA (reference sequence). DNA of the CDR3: TGCAGTGCTAGACGACAGGGGAGGCCTGAAGCTTTCTTT. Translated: CSARRQGRPEAFF.

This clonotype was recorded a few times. The CDR3 reads CSVQMSREQYF. The CDR3 DNA sequence: TGCAGCGTTCAGATGAGTCGCGAGCAGTACTTC. The chain is built from TRBV29-1 and TRBJ2-7; D is uncertain. Germline V gives CDR1 SQVTM, CDR2 ANQGSEA. This CDR3 contains 11 residues. V shed 5 bases and J shed 6 bases, with 11 bases lying between them.

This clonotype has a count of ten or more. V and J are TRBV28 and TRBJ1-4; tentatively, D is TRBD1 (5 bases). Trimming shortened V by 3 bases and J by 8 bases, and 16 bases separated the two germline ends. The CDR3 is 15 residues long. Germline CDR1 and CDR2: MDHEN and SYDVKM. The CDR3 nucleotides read TGTGCCAGCAGTTTCCGGGACGGGATAAACGAAAAACTGTTTTTT. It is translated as CASSFRDGINEKLFF.

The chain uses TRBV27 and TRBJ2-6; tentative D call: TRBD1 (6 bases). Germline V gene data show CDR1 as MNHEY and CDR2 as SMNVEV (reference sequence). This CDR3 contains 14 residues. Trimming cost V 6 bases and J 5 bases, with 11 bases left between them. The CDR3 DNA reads TGTGCCAGCAGAACAGGGAGCTGGGCCAACGTCCTGACTTTC. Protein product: CASRTGSWANVLTF.

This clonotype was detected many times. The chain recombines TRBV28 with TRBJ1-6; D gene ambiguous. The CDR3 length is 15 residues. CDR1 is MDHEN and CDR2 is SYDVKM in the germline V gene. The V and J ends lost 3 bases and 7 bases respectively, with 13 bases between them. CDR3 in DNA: TGTGCCAGCAGTTTTGGGGAATACGGCAATTCACCCCTCCACTTT. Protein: CASSFGEYGNSPLHF.

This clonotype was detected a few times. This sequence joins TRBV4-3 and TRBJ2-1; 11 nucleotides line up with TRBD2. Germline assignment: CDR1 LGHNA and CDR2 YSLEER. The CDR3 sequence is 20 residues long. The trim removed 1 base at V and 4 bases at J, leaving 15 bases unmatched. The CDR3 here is CASSQGRLTSGVTQYNEQFF. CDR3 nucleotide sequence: TGCGCCAGCAGCCAAGGGCGCTTGACTAGCGGGGTAACACAATACAATGAGCAGTTCTTC.

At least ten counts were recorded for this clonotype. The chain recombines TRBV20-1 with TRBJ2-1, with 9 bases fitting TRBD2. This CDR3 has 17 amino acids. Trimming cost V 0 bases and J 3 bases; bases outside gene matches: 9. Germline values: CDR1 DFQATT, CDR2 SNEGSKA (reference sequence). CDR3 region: CSARDLENSGGYNEQFF. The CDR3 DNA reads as TGCAGTGCTAGAGATCTGGAGAATAGCGGGGGCTACAATGAGCAGTTCTTC.

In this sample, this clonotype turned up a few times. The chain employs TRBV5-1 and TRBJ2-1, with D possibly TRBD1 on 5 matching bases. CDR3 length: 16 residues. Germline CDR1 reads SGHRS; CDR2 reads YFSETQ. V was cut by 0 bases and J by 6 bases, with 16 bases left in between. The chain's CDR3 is CASSLAVWTTSNEQFF. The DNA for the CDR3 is TGCGCCAGCAGCTTGGCCGTGTGGACAACGTCCAATGAGCAGTTCTTC.

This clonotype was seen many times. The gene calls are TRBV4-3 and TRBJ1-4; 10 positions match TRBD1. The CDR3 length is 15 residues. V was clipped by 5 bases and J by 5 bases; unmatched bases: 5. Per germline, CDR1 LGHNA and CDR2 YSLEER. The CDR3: CASSSRQGANEKLFF. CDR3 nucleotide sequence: TGCGCCAGCAGCTCCCGACAGGGGGCAAATGAAAAACTGTTTTTT.

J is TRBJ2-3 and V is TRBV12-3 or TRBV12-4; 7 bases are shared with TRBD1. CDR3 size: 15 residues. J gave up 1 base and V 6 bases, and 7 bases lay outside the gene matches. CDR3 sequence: CASSLDRAGTDTQYF. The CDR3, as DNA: TGTGCCAGCAGCCTAGACAGGGCGGGCACAGATACGCAGTATTTT.

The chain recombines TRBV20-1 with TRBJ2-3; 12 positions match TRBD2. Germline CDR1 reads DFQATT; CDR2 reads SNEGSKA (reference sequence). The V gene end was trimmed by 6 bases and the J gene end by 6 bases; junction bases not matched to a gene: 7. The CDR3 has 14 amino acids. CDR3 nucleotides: TGCAGTGCCCGACTAGCGGGAGACGTTGATACGCAGTATTTT. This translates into CSARLAGDVDTQYF.